These T cell receptor beta chains were read from a single sample in a study of OX40 agonist ivuxolimab in advanced cancers. Libraries were prepared by immunoSEQ multiplex PCR; TCRdb keeps only in-frame clonotypes and omits some of them. The sample lists 60,000 to 90,000 clones; approximately 80% were seen once. The specimen was CD4+ or CD8+ T cells sorted from blood, collected in a trial of the OX40 agonist ivuxolimab. The receptor set was obtained from an adult with an advanced solid tumor such as melanoma, head and neck, liver or kidney cancer. Both conserved end residues are part of each CDR3. Each record gives: D gene, V gene, J gene, clone size, CDR3 protein, CDR3 DNA. The D gene is left open where the match is weak. Clone sizes are given selectively: once, few, many, or a class where the clone is expanded.

>-|TRBV27|TRBJ2-7|-
CASSLLGGPQSSYEQYF
TGTGCCAGCAGTTTACTCGGCGGGCCACAGAGCTCCTACGAGCAGTACTTC
>TRBD1|TRBV18|TRBJ2-5|once
CASSPLGTGLTETQYF
TGTGCCAGCTCACCACTTGGGACAGGTCTGACGGAGACCCAGTACTTC
>-|TRBV29-1|TRBJ2-6|-
CSVGETSGANVLTF
TGCAGCGTTGGGGAGACGTCTGGGGCCAACGTCCTGACTTTC
>TRBD2|TRBV5-1|TRBJ2-7|-
CASSLTGGINEQYF
TGCGCCAGCAGCTTGACGGGAGGTATCAACGAGCAGTACTTC
>TRBD1|TRBV5-1|TRBJ1-3|-
CASSPSTGSGNTIYF
TGCGCCAGCAGCCCCTCGACAGGGTCCGGAAACACCATATATTTT
>-|TRBV5-1|TRBJ1-1|-
CASSRLSGNTEAFF
TGCGCCAGCAGCCGGCTGTCGGGGAACACTGAAGCTTTCTTT
>TRBD1|TRBV7-2|TRBJ1-1|-
CASSLDRGDEAFF
TGTGCCAGCAGTCTGGACAGGGGTGATGAAGCTTTCTTT
>-|TRBV5-4|TRBJ1-1|-
CASSPGRTENTEAFF
TGTGCCAGCAGTCCGGGGCGAACAGAGAACACTGAAGCTTTCTTT
>-|TRBV6-1|TRBJ1-6|-
CASSHGTQFNSPLHF
TGTGCCAGCAGTCATGGGACGCAATTTAATTCACCCCTCCACTTT
>-|TRBV5-1|TRBJ2-4|-
CASRVRGIQYF
TGCGCCAGCAGAGTTCGCGGCATTCAGTACTTC
>-|TRBV6-1|TRBJ1-6|few
CASSEGGSPLHF
TGTGCCAGCAGTGAAGGGGGTTCACCCCTCCACTTT
>-|TRBV10-3|TRBJ1-1|-
CAIRKDPGRAAFF
TGTGCCATCAGGAAAGACCCAGGAAGAGCAGCTTTCTTT
>TRBD1|TRBV5-6|TRBJ1-2|-
CASSSIELQGPYGYTF
TGTGCCAGCAGTTCCATTGAACTACAGGGGCCGTATGGCTACACCTTC
>-|TRBV29-1|TRBJ2-5|-
CSALQETQYF
TGCAGCGCCCTCCAAGAGACCCAGTACTTC
>-|TRBV7-2|TRBJ2-2|-
CASSQLPLNTGELFF
TGTGCCAGCAGCCAATTACCCTTAAACACCGGGGAGCTGTTTTTT
>TRBD1|TRBV6-1|TRBJ2-5|-
CASSVGTEETQYF
TGTGCCAGCAGTGTTGGGACAGAAGAGACCCAGTACTTC
>-|TRBV28|TRBJ2-5|-
CASSITGQETQYF
TGTGCCAGCAGTATTACAGGACAAGAGACCCAGTACTTC
>-|TRBV10-3|TRBJ1-5|-
CAISESNQPQHF
TGTGCCATCAGTGAGTCAAATCAGCCCCAGCATTTT
>TRBD1|TRBV30|TRBJ2-2|-
CACSPSGGSTGELFF
TGTGCCTGCTCACCATCAGGGGGCTCCACCGGGGAGCTGTTTTTT
>-|TRBV30|TRBJ1-1|-
CAARGGTEAFF
TGTGCCGCCAGGGGCGGGACTGAAGCTTTCTTT
>-|TRBV6-6|TRBJ1-5|-
CASSYGINQPQHF
TGTGCCAGCAGTTACGGTATTAATCAGCCCCAGCATTTT
>-|TRBV11-2|TRBJ1-1|once
CASSLDLGQYTEAFF
TGTGCCAGCAGCTTAGATCTGGGACAATACACTGAAGCTTTCTTT
>-|TRBV20-1|TRBJ2-5|-
CSARGGETQYF
TGCAGTGCTAGAGGGGGGGAGACCCAGTACTTC
>-|TRBV19|TRBJ2-7|-
CASSIGTLSAYEQYF
TGTGCCAGTAGTATAGGAACCCTTTCAGCCTACGAGCAGTACTTC
>-|TRBV7-9|TRBJ2-2|once
CASSWGIAGELFF
TGTGCCAGCAGCTGGGGGATCGCCGGGGAGCTGTTTTTT
>-|TRBV10-3|TRBJ1-5|-
CAISALGRVGQPQHF
TGTGCCATCAGTGCTCTAGGGAGGGTTGGTCAGCCCCAGCATTTT
>TRBD1|TRBV15|TRBJ1-6|-
CATRDRGSPLHF
TGTGCCACCCGGGACAGGGGTTCACCCCTCCACTTT
>TRBD1|TRBV28|TRBJ2-5|few
CASAGTGGEETQYF
TGTGCCAGCGCCGGGACAGGGGGCGAGGAGACCCAGTACTTC
>TRBD1|TRBV19|TRBJ2-3|-
CASSSRTGVGTDTQYF
TGTGCCAGTAGTTCAAGGACAGGCGTCGGCACAGATACGCAGTATTTT
>-|TRBV29-1|TRBJ2-7|-
CSVASVPSYEQYF
TGCAGCGTTGCGAGTGTACCCTCCTACGAGCAGTACTTC
>-|TRBV15|TRBJ1-3|few
CATSGERWAGDTIYF
TGTGCCACCAGCGGAGAACGGTGGGCTGGGGACACCATATATTTT
>TRBD1|TRBV7-8|TRBJ1-5|once
CASSFKSGNRGDQPQHF
TGTGCCAGCAGCTTCAAATCGGGGAACAGGGGGGATCAGCCCCAGCATTTT
>-|TRBV20-1|TRBJ1-1|few
CSARDDGEAFF
TGCAGTGCTAGAGATGACGGTGAAGCTTTCTTT
>TRBD1|TRBV5-6|TRBJ1-1|-
CASSSTVTGPATEAFF
TGTGCCAGCAGCTCCACTGTGACAGGGCCTGCTACTGAAGCTTTCTTT
>-|TRBV7-8|TRBJ2-2|-
CASSSGGLTGRTGELFF
TGTGCCAGCAGCTCCGGGGGTCTAACGGGAAGAACCGGGGAGCTGTTTTTT
>TRBD2|TRBV27|TRBJ2-2|-
CASSLRREGIGELFF
TGTGCCAGCAGTTTGCGGCGGGAGGGTATCGGGGAGCTGTTTTTT
>-|TRBV28|TRBJ2-4|-
CASSLSAYGNIQYF
TGTGCCAGCAGTTTATCGGCGTACGGGAACATTCAGTACTTC
>TRBD1|TRBV2|TRBJ1-5|-
CASSWDRTGNQPQHF
TGTGCCAGCAGCTGGGACAGAACCGGCAATCAGCCCCAGCATTTT
>-|TRBV2|TRBJ1-6|-
CASSAGSRGGNSPLHF
TGTGCCAGCAGTGCGGGATCGCGGGGCGGGAATTCACCCCTCCACTTT
>-|TRBV6-5|TRBJ1-5|-
CASSYSKSRNQPQHF
TGTGCCAGCAGTTACTCGAAATCGAGAAATCAGCCCCAGCATTTT
>-|TRBV18|TRBJ2-5|-
CASSPTEYQETQYF
TGTGCCAGCTCACCGACAGAGTACCAAGAGACCCAGTACTTC
>TRBD2|TRBV7-2|TRBJ2-5|-
CASSLAAGNAGETQYF
TGTGCCAGCAGCTTGGCAGCGGGAAATGCTGGGGAGACCCAGTACTTC
>-|TRBV5-4|TRBJ2-1|-
CASSPAGGTNNEQFF
TGTGCCAGCAGTCCCGCGGGCGGAACCAACAATGAGCAGTTCTTC
>-|TRBV10-1|TRBJ1-4|-
CASSESGGATNEKLFF
TGCGCCAGCAGTGAGTCGGGGGGGGCAACTAATGAAAAACTGTTTTTT
>TRBD1|TRBV28|TRBJ1-2|-
CASRVQGIGYGYTF
TGTGCCAGCAGAGTACAGGGGATAGGATATGGCTACACCTTC
>-|TRBV5-6|TRBJ2-1|-
CASSSQDEQFF
TGTGCCAGCAGCTCCCAGGATGAGCAGTTCTTC
>-|TRBV7-2|TRBJ1-1|-
CASSRTGPLGAFF
TGTGCCAGCAGCAGAACAGGGCCTCTGGGGGCTTTCTTT
>-|TRBV18|TRBJ1-2|-
CASSPRSGYGGYTF
TGTGCCAGCTCACCACGATCGGGTTATGGTGGCTACACCTTC
>TRBD1|TRBV18|TRBJ1-2|-
CASSRDRNGYTF
TGTGCCAGCTCACGGGACAGGAATGGCTACACCTTC
>-|TRBV11-2|TRBJ1-3|-
CASSLSSKAGNTIYF
TGTGCCAGCAGCTTGAGTTCCAAGGCTGGAAACACCATATATTTT
>TRBD1|TRBV5-1|TRBJ1-1|-
CASSSGQGMNTEAFF
TGCGCCAGCAGCTCTGGACAGGGGATGAACACTGAAGCTTTCTTT
>-|TRBV27|TRBJ1-6|-
CASSLSGFGGTIDSYNSPLHF
TGTGCCAGCAGTTTATCTGGCTTTGGAGGGACTATTGACTCCTATAATTCACCCCTCCACTTT
>-|TRBV5-6|TRBJ2-7|-
CASSLARGREQYF
TGTGCCAGCAGCTTGGCTAGGGGCAGGGAGCAGTACTTC
>-|TRBV7-9|TRBJ1-4|-
CASSSTGLTNEKLFF
TGTGCCAGCAGCTCTACAGGGCTAACTAATGAAAAACTGTTTTTT
>-|TRBV7-7|TRBJ2-3|-
CASSLGGRYSTDTQYF
TGTGCCAGCAGCTTAGGCGGCCGATATAGCACAGATACGCAGTATTTT